This T cell receptor beta chain was obtained from a study of blood T cells in healthy people across ages. Study-level information: Template switching recovered approximately one barcoded beta molecule for every two T cells.

Next came a second PCR, run for roughly 6 to 11 cycles, which used a sample-barcoded 5' primer along with a J-beta primer mix. Each CDR3 protein gets one entry after TCRdb re-called the 5' RACE reads with MiXCR. This table holds 1.5 million to 2 million distinct CDR3 sequences, about 28% found once. Donors each provided ten milliliters of peripheral blood. CDR3 length: 11 residues. V was trimmed by 8 bases and J by 5 bases, leaving 10 bases between them. This clonotype was counted ten times or more. This receptor was identified in a woman younger than 45 in good health. The sequencing sample was made of blood. The V gene is TRBV12-3 or TRBV12-4, the J gene TRBJ2-7, with TRBD2 as a possible D gene (6 bases). CDR3 residues: CASRESHEQYF. The DNA for the CDR3 is TGTGCCAGCCGGGAGAGCCACGAGCAGTACTTC.